This T cell receptor beta chain came from a study of early T cells in non-severe SARS-CoV-2 infection. Study-wide context: Unsorted whole-blood RNA was sequenced in bulk, leaving chains unpaired.

The germline gives CDR1 MNHEY, CDR2 SVGEGT. Trimming cost V 6 bases and J 2 bases; bases outside gene matches: 2. The CDR3 length is 14 residues. Study-level findings and limits: CD4 and private specificities were missed by VDJdb matching, which favored anti-spike CD8 responses.

This clonotype was seen many times. The antigen is undetermined. TCRdb re-called the 5' RACE reads with MiXCR, one entry per CDR3 protein. The table lists more than 65,000 distinct CDR3 sequences, 4% to 6% of them singletons. This TCR was recovered from an adult who was a healthcare worker with PCR-confirmed SARS-CoV-2 infection or an uninfected control (not recorded which). The donor label of this sample is uncertain. The J gene is TRBJ2-1, the V gene TRBV6-2 or TRBV6-3, with 9 bases identical to TRBD2. Sequenced material: whole blood, taken at baseline. The CDR3 DNA sequence: TGTGCCAGCAGGACTAGCGGCCCCTACAATGAGCAGTTCTTC. Amino acids: CASRTSGPYNEQFF.